These T cell receptor beta chains were read from a single sample in a study of blood T cell repertoires in COVID-19. Sequencing used immunoSEQ multiplex PCR; TCRdb keeps in-frame clones, though not all of them. The data contain 50,000 to 80,000 clones, roughly four fifths of them singletons. Sequences were obtained from peripheral blood. All receptors come from a human donor in a cohort sampled during active COVID-19. CDR3s include the opening cysteine and the closing phenylalanine or tryptophan. A D gene is named only where the DNA matches it firmly. Size tells how often a clone was seen (once, few, many) or the class of an expanded clone, and some rows leave it out.

TRBJ1-2 . TRBV6-2/TRBV6-3 13 . CASSYVAGNGYTF TGTGCCAGCAGTTACGTGGCAGGGAATGGCTACACCTTC
TRBJ1-5 . TRBV10-2 13 few CASRSGREQPQHF TGCGCCAGCAGATCCGGGAGGGAGCAGCCCCAGCATTTT
TRBJ2-5 . TRBV5-6 13 . CASSSGGEETQYF TGTGCCAGCAGCTCGGGCGGGGAAGAGACCCAGTACTTC
TRBJ2-3 TRBD2 TRBV5-1 16 . CASSPSASITGGTQYF TGCGCCAGCAGCCCCTCAGCCTCGATAACGGGGGGTACGCAGTATTTT
TRBJ2-5 TRBD2 TRBV6-2/TRBV6-3 17 . CASSSHSSGATQETQYF TGTGCCAGCAGTTCACATTCTAGCGGGGCTACGCAAGAGACCCAGTACTTC
TRBJ2-1 TRBD2 TRBV18 15 few CASSPTSGVYNEQFF TGTGCCAGCTCACCAACTAGCGGGGTCTACAATGAGCAGTTCTTC
TRBJ2-5 . TRBV2 13 . CASRAALTETQYF TGTGCCAGCAGAGCGGCCCTGACGGAGACCCAGTACTTC
TRBJ2-2 . TRBV7-2 17 few CASSPARLAGEVGELFF TGTGCCAGCAGCCCCGCTCGACTAGCAGGGGAGGTCGGGGAGCTGTTTTTT
TRBJ2-3 TRBD2 TRBV6-5 15 few CASRTRGAFTDTQYF TGTGCCAGCAGAACGCGGGGGGCCTTCACAGATACGCAGTATTTT
TRBJ2-5 . TRBV18 13 . CASSPLAAETQYF TGTGCCAGCTCACCATTAGCCGCGGAGACCCAGTACTTC
TRBJ2-5 TRBD2 TRBV28 15 once CASSLSGGVQETQYF TGTGCCAGCAGCCTTAGCGGGGGGGTTCAAGAGACCCAGTACTTC